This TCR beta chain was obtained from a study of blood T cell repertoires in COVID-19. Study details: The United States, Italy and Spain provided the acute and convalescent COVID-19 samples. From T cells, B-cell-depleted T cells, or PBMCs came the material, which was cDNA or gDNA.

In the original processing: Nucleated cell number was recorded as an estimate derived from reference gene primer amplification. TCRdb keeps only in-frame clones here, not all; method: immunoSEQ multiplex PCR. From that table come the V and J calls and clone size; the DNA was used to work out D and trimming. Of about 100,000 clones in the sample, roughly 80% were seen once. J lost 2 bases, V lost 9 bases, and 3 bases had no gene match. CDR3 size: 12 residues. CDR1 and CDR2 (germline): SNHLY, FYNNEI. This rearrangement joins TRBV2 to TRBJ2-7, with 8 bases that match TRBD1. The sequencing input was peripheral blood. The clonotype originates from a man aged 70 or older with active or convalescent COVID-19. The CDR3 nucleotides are TGTGCCAGAGGACAGGGTCCCTACGAGCAGTACTTC. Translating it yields CARGQGPYEQYF.